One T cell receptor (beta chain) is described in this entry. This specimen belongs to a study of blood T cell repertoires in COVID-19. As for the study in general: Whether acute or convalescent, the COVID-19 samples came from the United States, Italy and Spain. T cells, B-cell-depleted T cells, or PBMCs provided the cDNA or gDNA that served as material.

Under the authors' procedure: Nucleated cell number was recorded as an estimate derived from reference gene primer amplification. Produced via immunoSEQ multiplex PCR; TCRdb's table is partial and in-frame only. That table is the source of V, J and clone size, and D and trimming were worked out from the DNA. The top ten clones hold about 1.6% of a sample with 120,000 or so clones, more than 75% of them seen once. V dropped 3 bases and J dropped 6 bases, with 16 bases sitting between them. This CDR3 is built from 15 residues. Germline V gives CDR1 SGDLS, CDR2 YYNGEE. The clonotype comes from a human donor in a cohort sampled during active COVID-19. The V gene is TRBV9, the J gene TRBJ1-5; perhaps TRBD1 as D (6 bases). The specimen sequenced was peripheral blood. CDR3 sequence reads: CASSEGGAWTQPQHF. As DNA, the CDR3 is TGTGCCAGCAGCGAGGGGGGGGCCTGGACTCAGCCCCAGCATTTT.